This T cell receptor beta chain was obtained from a study of blood T cell repertoires in COVID-19. Clones were sequenced by immunoSEQ multiplex PCR, and TCRdb holds only the in-frame ones, with some missing. The table has roughly 33,000 clones, almost 90% seen once; the top ten hold roughly 6.2%. After removal of 2 bases from V and 1 base from J, the junction contained 2 bases not matched to a gene. Looked up from germline, CDR1 is SGHRS and CDR2 is YFSETQ. This CDR3 contains 15 residues. This clone came up once. Material: peripheral blood. The sequence was obtained from a human donor in a cohort sampled during active COVID-19. The chain recombines TRBV5-1 with TRBJ2-3, with 9 bases matching TRBD2. The CDR3 loop reads CASSLRLAGTDTQYF. As DNA, the CDR3 is TGCGCCAGCAGCTTACGACTAGCGGGCACAGATACGCAGTATTTT.